This T cell receptor (beta chain) originates from a study of blood T cells in healthy people across ages. The study's findings and limits: Underestimates were what the diversity estimates from one million T cells were considered to be.

Together with a sample-barcoded 5' primer, a J-beta primer mix was included in a second PCR lasting roughly 6 to 12 cycles. MiXCR, applied by TCRdb to the 5' RACE reads, yields one record per CDR3 protein. Among roughly 680,000 distinct CDR3 sequences listed, roughly half were seen once. A note on this clonotype: Its antigen is undetermined.

Germline loops: CDR1 SGHTA, CDR2 FQGTGA. This CDR3 is built from 16 residues. The V segment lost 4 bases and the J segment 9 bases; nucleotides outside the gene matches: 11. The source is a woman older than 75 in good health. The V gene is TRBV7-3, the J gene TRBJ2-1; 11 bases match TRBD2. Sequenced material: blood. Here the CDR3 DNA reads TGTGCCAGCAGCTCACGCGTAGCGGGGGGGCGGAGTGAGCAGTTCTTC. Its translation is CASSSRVAGGRSEQFF. Variable domain in full (rest from reference TRBV7-3 and TRBJ2-1): GAGVSQTPSNKVTEKGKYVELRCDPISGHTALYWYRQSLGQGPEFLIYFQGTGAADDSGLPNDRFFAVRPEGSVSTLKIQRTERGDSAVYLCASSSRVAGGRSEQFFGPGTRLTVL.